What follows are 22 T cell receptor beta chains derived from one specimen sequenced in a study of shared clonotypes between healthy human individuals. Repertoires were generated with immunoSEQ multiplex PCR, while TCRdb's copy carries only in-frame clones and drops some. Of roughly 2.2 million clones in the sample, 85% to 95% were seen once. The sequencing input was naive CD4+ T cells from PBMCs. The subset: CD45RA+ positively selected. These receptor sequences come from a man between 18 and 35 years old in good health. Some clones in this sample may be carry-over from other donors' samples.

This chain connects TRBV21-1 to TRBJ2-7. TRBV21-1 has pseudogene status. This CDR3 has 15 amino acids. CDR3 bases: TGTGCCAGCAGCAAAGGCGCAGATGAGAGTTACGAGCAGTACTTC. It yields the protein CASSKGADESYEQYF.

Here the CDR3 DNA reads TGTGCCAGCAGTTCTACGGGACTTCAAGAGACCCAGTACTTC. Amino acid sequence: CASSSTGLQETQYF. J is TRBJ2-5 and V is TRBV6-5, with D possibly being TRBD2 (6 bases). CDR3 size: 14 residues. The germline CDR1 and CDR2 sequences are MNHEY and SVGAGI. Between the trimmed V and J ends, which lost 4 bases and 2 bases, there was a span of 11 bases.

The gene calls are TRBV5-4 and TRBJ1-1; D uncertain. CDR1 and CDR2 from the germline V gene are SGHNT and YYREEE (reference sequence). V dropped 0 bases and J dropped 2 bases, with 8 bases sitting between them. This CDR3 has 14 amino acids. CDR3 coding DNA: TGTGCCAGCAGCTTGGCCGGATCCAACACTGAAGCTTTCTTT. Residues: CASSLAGSNTEAFF.

This clone appeared once. The V gene is TRBV29-1, the J gene TRBJ1-4; D possibly corresponds to TRBD1 (6 bases). The CDR3 has 14 amino acids. V lost 2 bases to trimming and J lost 8 bases, with 15 bases between them. Germline loops: CDR1 SQVTM, CDR2 ANQGSEA. CDR3 residues: CSVEYPRGGEKLFF. In DNA, the CDR3 is TGCAGCGTTGAATACCCCAGGGGCGGGGAAAAACTGTTTTTT.

The V gene is TRBV5-1, the J gene TRBJ2-1, with TRBD2 identical over 7 bases. The junction had 14 bases not matched to a gene; V was cut back by 2 bases and J by 9 bases. Per the germline V gene, CDR1 is SGHRS and CDR2 is YFSETQ. The CDR3 is 16 amino acids. CDR3 nucleotides: TGCGCCAGCAGCTTCAATCCGCCGGGAGGTACGAGTGAGCAGTTCTTC. Residues: CASSFNPPGGTSEQFF.

The chain joins TRBV9 to TRBJ2-7; weak D call: TRBD2 (6 bases). Germline V gene data show CDR1 as SGDLS and CDR2 as YYNGEE. This CDR3 contains 14 residues. Trimming removed 1 base from V and 6 bases from J, with 14 bases in between. CDR3 in amino acids: CASSVIGSTSEQYF. In nucleotides, the CDR3 is TGTGCCAGCAGCGTAATCGGGAGTACTTCCGAGCAGTACTTC.

The chain joins TRBV29-1 to TRBJ1-1, with D possibly matching TRBD1 (5 bases). Germline V gene lookup returns CDR1 SQVTM and CDR2 ANQGSEA. The V end was cut by 6 bases, the J end by 2 bases, with 19 bases between. The CDR3 totals 15 residues. The DNA for the CDR3 is TGCAGCGTCCGGACACGACAGAGCATCAACACTGAAGCTTTCTTT. This codes for CSVRTRQSINTEAFF.

Remarks on this clone: The same CDR3 arises from other DNA sequences in this sample as well. V and J are TRBV6-5 and TRBJ1-5, with D possibly TRBD1 on 6 matching bases. The CDR3 contains 15 residues. V lost 5 bases and J lost 2, with 13 bases in between. Per germline, CDR1 MNHEY and CDR2 SVGAGI. The DNA for the CDR3 is TGTGCCAGCAGTAGTCAGGGGCGAGGCAATCAGCCCCAGCATTTT. Residues: CASSSQGRGNQPQHF.

The chain has TRBV5-1 and TRBJ2-1, with 7 nucleotides matching TRBD2. Germline assignment: CDR1 SGHRS and CDR2 YFSETQ. The CDR3 is 14 amino acids. Trimming cost V 4 bases and J 6 bases; bases outside gene matches: 7. The CDR3 loop reads CASSPPTSANEQFF. The CDR3 DNA reads as TGCGCCAGCAGCCCCCCTACTAGCGCCAATGAGCAGTTCTTC.

With regard to this clone: Distinct nucleotide sequences in the sample also encode this CDR3. This sequence joins TRBV20-1 and TRBJ1-2; D gene unclear. Trimming took 6 bases from V and 6 from J, leaving 5 bases between them. Germline CDR1 is DFQATT and CDR2 is SNEGSKA (reference sequence). There are 9 residues in the CDR3. CDR3 sequence: CSAPDGYTF. DNA for the CDR3: TGCAGTGCGCCCGATGGCTACACCTTC.

The rearrangement links TRBV21-1 to TRBJ2-1; TRBD1 was called by the table and not checked on the DNA. TRBV21-1 is a pseudogene segment. The CDR3 covers 15 residues. CDR3 in DNA: TGTGCCAGCAGCGCACGGACAGGGACCTACAATGAGCAGTTCTTC. It translates to CASSARTGTYNEQFF.

The V call is TRBV28, the J call TRBJ1-5, with a weak D call TRBD1 (5 bases). This CDR3 spans 16 amino acids. The V and J ends lost 5 bases and 6 bases respectively, with 20 bases between them. Germline V lookup: CDR1 MDHEN, CDR2 SYDVKM. The CDR3 DNA reads as TGTGCCAGCAGTCCAGACGACAGAGGCTGGGGTCAGCCCCAGCATTTT. This codes for CASSPDDRGWGQPQHF.

The V call is TRBV5-4, the J call TRBJ1-6; D is unclear. The CDR3 has 15 residues. The V end lost 0 bases, the J end lost 5 bases, and 9 bases lay between the germline ends. The V gene's germline CDR1 is SGHNT and CDR2 YYREEE (reference sequence). CDR3 nucleotide sequence: TGTGCCAGCAGCTTGGCCCACAGCAATAATTCACCCCTCCACTTT. This sequence encodes CASSLAHSNNSPLHF.

The chain uses TRBV6-1 and TRBJ2-2; D tentatively fits TRBD1 or TRBD2 (5 bases each). The germline V gene encodes CDR1 MNHNS and CDR2 SASEGT. The V and J ends lost 2 bases and 1 base respectively, with 14 bases between them. The CDR3 loop spans 17 amino acids. The CDR3 sequence: CASSERSGTVNTGELFF. CDR3 sequence (DNA): TGTGCCAGCAGTGAAAGGTCCGGGACGGTGAACACCGGGGAGCTGTTTTTT.

The V gene is TRBV5-4, the J gene TRBJ2-3; 7 bases line up with TRBD1. The CDR3 totals 13 residues. Germline trimming cut 5 bases from V and 1 base from J; bases unmatched to any gene: 1. Germline values: CDR1 SGHNT, CDR2 YYREEE (reference sequence). The CDR3 loop is CASSGQGTDTQYF. The CDR3, as DNA: TGTGCCAGCAGTGGACAGGGCACAGATACGCAGTATTTT.

The chain combines TRBV7-9 with TRBJ1-3; no clear D. The germline V gene encodes CDR1 SEHNR and CDR2 FQNEAQ (reference sequence). Trimming took off 7 bases at V and 7 bases at J, with 17 bases between the two ends. This CDR3 comprises 14 residues. CDR3: CASNPIERGNTIYF. The CDR3 DNA is TGTGCCAGCAACCCGATCGAACGAGGGAACACCATATATTTT.

Comments on this clone: The sample contains more than one DNA sequence encoding this CDR3. V gene TRBV6-5 combines with J gene TRBJ2-3; 7 nucleotides line up with TRBD2. Trimming at V came to 4 bases and at J to 3 bases, leaving 4 bases not matched to a gene. The CDR3 has 14 amino acids. CDR1 and CDR2 (germline): MNHEY, SVGAGI. This chain's CDR3 is CASSLAGGTDTQYF. The CDR3 nucleotides read TGTGCCAGCAGTTTAGCGGGCGGAACAGATACGCAGTATTTT.

The V call is TRBV28, the J call TRBJ2-1; 8 bases line up with TRBD2. The CDR3 contains 15 residues. Germline V lookup: CDR1 MDHEN, CDR2 SYDVKM. V lost 6 bases, J lost 12 bases, and 16 bases stayed unmatched. The CDR3 region has the DNA TGTGCCAGCAGCACTTCGACGGGAGGGGGGTCTGTGCAGTTCTTC. This encodes CASSTSTGGGSVQFF.

The chain is built from TRBV5-1 and TRBJ2-1; 9 bases align to TRBD1. CDR1 SGHRS and CDR2 YFSETQ come from the germline V gene. CDR3 length: 12 amino acids. V lost 5 bases, J lost 8 bases, and 2 bases stayed unmatched. The CDR3 nucleotides are TGCGCCAGCAGACAGGGGGCGGATGAGCAGTTCTTC. This encodes CASRQGADEQFF. The whole variable domain, remainder taken from reference TRBV5-1 and TRBJ2-1, is KAGVTQTPRYLIKTRGQQVTLSCSPISGHRSVSWYQQTPGQGLQFLFEYFSETQRNKGNFPGRFSGRQFSNSRSEMNVSTLELGDSALYLCASRQGADEQFFGPGTRLTVL.

This clone was seen more than once but under ten times. The sample contains more than one DNA sequence encoding this CDR3. The chain carries TRBV30 and TRBJ1-5; tentatively, D is TRBD1 (5 bases). This CDR3 has 14 residues. V was trimmed by 0 bases and J by 2 bases, leaving 8 bases between them. The germline gives CDR1 GTSNPN, CDR2 SVGIG (reference sequence). The CDR3 bases are TGTGCCTGGAGTGTTGGAGGGGGCAATCAGCCCCAGCATTTT. Its protein is CAWSVGGGNQPQHF.

This chain uses TRBV5-4 with TRBJ1-4; no reliable D call. The V end lost 8 bases, the J end lost 3 bases, and 14 bases lay between the germline ends. This CDR3 contains 14 residues. Germline-derived CDR1 and CDR2 are SGHNT and YYREEE (reference sequence). CDR3 sequence (DNA): TGTGCCAGTGATTCGAGGGCACCTAATGAAAAACTGTTTTTT. Protein product: CASDSRAPNEKLFF.

This clone was recorded only once. The same CDR3 arises from other DNA sequences in this sample as well. The V gene is TRBV5-1, the J gene TRBJ1-1; 8 bases line up with TRBD1. Germline loops: CDR1 SGHRS, CDR2 YFSETQ. V lost 4 bases and J lost 5; bases outside the gene matches: 10. The CDR3 runs 15 residues. The CDR3 protein is CASSPRQGMDTEAFF. The CDR3 DNA reads as TGCGCCAGCAGCCCACGACAGGGGATGGATACTGAAGCTTTCTTT.